Reported below is one TCR beta chain. Its specificity is not known. Repertoires were generated with immunoSEQ multiplex PCR, while TCRdb's copy carries only in-frame clones and drops some. The sample lists some 140,000 clones; approximately 86% were seen once. This specimen comes from a study of cytomegalovirus exposure and HLA in healthy donors. The CDR3 loop spans 17 amino acids. V lost 0 bases, J lost 0 bases, and 14 bases lay in between. Germline V gene lookup returns CDR1 LGHNA and CDR2 YSLEER. The study's findings and limits: The classifier was said to identify cytomegalovirus status with high specificity and sensitivity.

Material for sequencing was PBMCs. The V and J genes are TRBV4-3 and TRBJ1-2; possible D gene TRBD1, 6 bases. The origin of this receptor is a man between 18 and 29 years old in good health and CMV-seropositive. In nucleotides, the CDR3 is TGCGCCAGCAGCCAAGATAGGGGGACACAATCTAACTATGGCTACACCTTC. It specifies CASSQDRGTQSNYGYTF.